One and the same sample provided the 10 T cell receptor beta chains below, sequenced in a study of blood T cell repertoires in COVID-19. Profiling relied on immunoSEQ multiplex PCR, and the TCRdb table lists in-frame clones only, not all of them. The table shows roughly 110,000 clones, with roughly two thirds occurring only once. Sequencing was carried out using peripheral blood. Every receptor here comes from a human donor with acute or convalescent COVID-19. The donor label of this sample is uncertain.

The V call is TRBV11-2, the J call TRBJ2-7, with D tentatively TRBD2 (7 bases). The V end was cut by 1 base, the J end by 0 bases, with 16 bases between. This CDR3 has 17 residues. Germline V gene sequence: CDR1 SGHAT, CDR2 FQNNGV. The CDR3 region is CASSLGGGAGASYEQYF. The CDR3 DNA sequence: TGTGCCAGCAGCTTAGGTGGGGGGGCAGGGGCCTCCTACGAGCAGTACTTC.

This chain connects TRBV11-2 to TRBJ2-3; D gene unclear. V was cut by 5 bases and J by 2 bases, with 5 bases left in between. Per the germline V gene, CDR1 is SGHAT and CDR2 is FQNNGV. This CDR3 has 12 amino acids. DNA for the CDR3: TGTGCCAGCAGCACCTACACAGATACGCAGTATTTT. The encoded protein is CASSTYTDTQYF.

The gene calls are TRBV30 and TRBJ1-1, with 7 bases fitting TRBD1. V shed 2 bases, J shed 1 base, and the junction held 4 bases outside the gene matches. CDR3 size: 14 residues. Looked up from germline, CDR1 is GTSNPN and CDR2 is SVGIG (reference sequence). CDR3: CAWSWGQPNTEAFF. In DNA, the CDR3 is TGTGCCTGGAGTTGGGGACAGCCGAACACTGAAGCTTTCTTT. Based on the CDR3 plus reference TRBV30 and TRBJ1-1, the full variable domain is SQTIHQWPATLVQPVGSPLSLECTVEGTSNPNLYWYRQAAGRGLQLLFYSVGIGQISSEVPQNLSASRPQDRQFILSSKKLLLSDSGFYLCAWSWGQPNTEAFFGQGTRLTVV.

This chain uses TRBV10-3 with TRBJ2-5; tentatively, D is TRBD2 (6 bases). The germline CDR1 and CDR2 sequences are ENHRY and SYGVKD. The CDR3 runs to 17 residues. Trimming shortened V by 3 bases and J by 5 bases, and 22 bases separated the two germline ends. The CDR3, as DNA: TGTGCCATCAGTGACTCGAACCGGGCCCCGAGCGGGGAGACCCAGTACTTC. Residues: CAISDSNRAPSGETQYF.

This clone was observed a handful of times. The chain carries TRBV6-5 and TRBJ1-1; TRBD1 agrees at 9 bases. The CDR3 covers 15 residues. V trimming: 2 bases; J trimming: 6 bases; junction bases outside the gene matches: 7. Germline V gives CDR1 MNHEY, CDR2 SVGAGI. The CDR3 here is CASSYRQGGLAEAFF. The CDR3 DNA is TGTGCCAGCAGTTACCGACAGGGGGGGCTTGCTGAAGCTTTCTTT.

This chain connects TRBV11-2 to TRBJ1-1; TRBD1 aligns across 7 bases. CDR1 is SGHAT, CDR2 FQNNGV, per germline. The V gene end was trimmed by 4 bases and the J gene end by 6 bases; junction bases not matched to a gene: 14. The CDR3 is made up of 16 amino acids. Here the CDR3 DNA reads TGTGCCAGCAGCTCCAGACGAGGGGGCGGATTTGCTGAAGCTTTCTTT. Its protein product is CASSSRRGGGFAEAFF.

The J gene is TRBJ2-1, the V gene TRBV10-3; 8 bases map to TRBD2. CDR3 size: 12 residues. J lost 6 bases, V lost 10 bases, and 5 bases had no gene match. Germline-derived CDR1 and CDR2 are ENHRY and SYGVKD. CDR3 coding DNA: TGTGCCACGGGAGGGGTGGGCAATGAGCAGTTCTTC. Translating it yields CATGGVGNEQFF.

This CDR3 is CASSFQASGETQYF. The CDR3 DNA reads as TGTGCCAGTAGTTTCCAGGCATCGGGGGAGACCCAGTACTTC. The chain employs TRBV19 and TRBJ2-5, with a possible D match to TRBD2 (5 bases). Trimming stripped 5 bases from V and 5 bases from J, with 15 bases between. CDR3 length equals 14 residues. Germline values: CDR1 LNHDA, CDR2 SQIVND (reference sequence).

This clone was detected many times. The chain uses TRBV6-6 and TRBJ1-2; no definite D call. This CDR3 has 14 amino acids. Germline CDR1 MNHNY, CDR2 SVGAGI (reference sequence). The V end was cut by 9 bases, the J end by 6 bases, with 20 bases between. CDR3: CASSKPAGVDGYTF. The CDR3, as DNA: TGTGCCAGTAGTAAGCCCGCCGGGGTGGATGGCTACACCTTC.

This chain connects TRBV7-3 to TRBJ2-3; D is uncertain. V was clipped by 1 base and J by 6 bases, with 11 bases between them. This CDR3 region has 14 residues. CDR1 is SGHTA and CDR2 is FQGTGA in the germline V gene. The CDR3 loop reads CASSLMASPDTQYF. The CDR3 coding sequence is TGTGCCAGCAGCTTAATGGCCAGTCCGGATACGCAGTATTTT.